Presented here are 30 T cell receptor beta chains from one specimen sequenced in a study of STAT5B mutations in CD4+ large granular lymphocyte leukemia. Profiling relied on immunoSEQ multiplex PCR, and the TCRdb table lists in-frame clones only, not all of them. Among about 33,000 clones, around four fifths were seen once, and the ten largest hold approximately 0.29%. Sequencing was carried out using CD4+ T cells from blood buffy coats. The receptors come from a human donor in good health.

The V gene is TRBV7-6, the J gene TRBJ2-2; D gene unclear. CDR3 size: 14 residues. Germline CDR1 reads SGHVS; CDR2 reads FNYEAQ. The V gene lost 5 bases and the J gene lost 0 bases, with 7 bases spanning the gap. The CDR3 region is CASSPVTNTGELFF. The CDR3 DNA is TGTGCCAGCAGCCCCGTTACGAACACCGGGGAGCTGTTTTTT.

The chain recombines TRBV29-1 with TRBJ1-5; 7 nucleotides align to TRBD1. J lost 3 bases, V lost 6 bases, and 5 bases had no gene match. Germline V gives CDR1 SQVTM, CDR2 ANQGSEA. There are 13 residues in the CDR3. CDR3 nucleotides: TGCAGCGTGAGGAGGGGGCTCAATCAGCCCCAGCATTTT. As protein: CSVRRGLNQPQHF. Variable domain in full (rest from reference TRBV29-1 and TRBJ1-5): SAVISQKPSRDICQRGTSLTIQCQVDSQVTMMFWYRQQPGQSLTLIATANQGSEATYESGFVIDKFPISRPNLTFSTLTVSNMSPEDSSIYLCSVRRGLNQPQHFGDGTRLSIL.

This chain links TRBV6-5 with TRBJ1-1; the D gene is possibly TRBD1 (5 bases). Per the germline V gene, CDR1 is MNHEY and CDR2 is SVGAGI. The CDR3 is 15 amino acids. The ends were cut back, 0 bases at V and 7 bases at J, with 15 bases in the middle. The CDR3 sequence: CASSYSSQGAGEAFF. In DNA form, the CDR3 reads TGTGCCAGCAGTTACTCGAGCCAGGGAGCTGGTGAAGCTTTCTTT.

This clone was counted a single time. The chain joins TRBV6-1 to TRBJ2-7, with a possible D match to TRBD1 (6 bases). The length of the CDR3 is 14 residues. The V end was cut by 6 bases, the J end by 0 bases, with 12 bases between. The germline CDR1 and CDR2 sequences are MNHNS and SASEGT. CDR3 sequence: CASSRTVSSYEQYF. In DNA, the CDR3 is TGTGCCAGCAGCAGGACAGTCAGCTCCTACGAGCAGTACTTC.

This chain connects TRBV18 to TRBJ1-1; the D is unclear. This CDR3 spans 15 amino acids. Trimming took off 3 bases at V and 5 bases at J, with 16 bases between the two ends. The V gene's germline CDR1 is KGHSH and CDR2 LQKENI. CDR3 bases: TGTGCCAGCTCACCGCAGGTCGCTCAGAGGACTGAAGCTTTCTTT. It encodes CASSPQVAQRTEAFF.

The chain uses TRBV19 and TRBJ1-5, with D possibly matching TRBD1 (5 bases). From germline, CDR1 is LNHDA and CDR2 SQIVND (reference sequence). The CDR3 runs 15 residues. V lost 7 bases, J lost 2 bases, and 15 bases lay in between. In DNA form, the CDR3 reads TGTGCCAGTACCGGGGCGGGGGTGCGCAATCAGCCCCAGCATTTT. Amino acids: CASTGAGVRNQPQHF.

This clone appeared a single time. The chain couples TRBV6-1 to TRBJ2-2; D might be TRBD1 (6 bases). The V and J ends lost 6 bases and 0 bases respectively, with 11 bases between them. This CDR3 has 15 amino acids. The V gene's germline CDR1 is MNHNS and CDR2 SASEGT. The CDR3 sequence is CASRPGHANTGELFF. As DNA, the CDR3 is TGTGCCAGCAGACCGGGACACGCGAACACCGGGGAGCTGTTTTTT.

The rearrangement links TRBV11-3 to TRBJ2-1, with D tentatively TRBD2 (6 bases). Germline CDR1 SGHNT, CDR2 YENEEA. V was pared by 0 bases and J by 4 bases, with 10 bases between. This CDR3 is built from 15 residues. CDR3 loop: CASSLEGGVYNEQFF. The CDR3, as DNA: TGTGCCAGCAGCTTAGAGGGCGGGGTATACAATGAGCAGTTCTTC.

CDR3 in DNA: TGTGCCAGCAGCCCGGGACTAGCGGGAGATACGCAGTATTTT. Residues: CASSPGLAGDTQYF. J is TRBJ2-3 and V is TRBV11-2; 12 nucleotides line up with TRBD2. CDR3 size: 14 residues. J was trimmed by 5 bases and V by 5 bases; bases with no gene match: 2. The germline gives CDR1 SGHAT, CDR2 FQNNGV.

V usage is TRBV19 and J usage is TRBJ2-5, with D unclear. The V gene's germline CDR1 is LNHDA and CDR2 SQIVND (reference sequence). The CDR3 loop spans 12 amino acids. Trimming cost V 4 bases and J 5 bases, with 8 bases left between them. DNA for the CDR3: TGTGCCAGTAGTAATGGGTGGGAGACCCAGTACTTC. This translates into CASSNGWETQYF.

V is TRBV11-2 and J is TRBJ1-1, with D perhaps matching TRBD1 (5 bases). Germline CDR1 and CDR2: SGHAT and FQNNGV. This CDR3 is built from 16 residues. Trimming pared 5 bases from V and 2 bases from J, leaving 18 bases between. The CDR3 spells CASSRRGGDGNTEAFF. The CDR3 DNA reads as TGTGCCAGCAGCCGAAGAGGAGGGGATGGAAACACTGAAGCTTTCTTT. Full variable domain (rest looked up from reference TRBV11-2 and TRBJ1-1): EAGVAQSPRYKIIEKRQSVAFWCNPISGHATLYWYQQILGQGPKLLIQFQNNGVVDDSQLPKDRFSAERLKGVDSTLKIQPAKLEDSAVYLCASSRRGGDGNTEAFFGQGTRLTVV.

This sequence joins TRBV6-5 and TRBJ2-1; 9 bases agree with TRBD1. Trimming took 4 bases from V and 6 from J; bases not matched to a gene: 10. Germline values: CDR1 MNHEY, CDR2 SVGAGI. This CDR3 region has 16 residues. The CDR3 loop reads CASSSNRGLGGNEQFF. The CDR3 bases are TGTGCCAGCAGTTCCAACAGGGGGCTGGGGGGCAATGAGCAGTTCTTC.

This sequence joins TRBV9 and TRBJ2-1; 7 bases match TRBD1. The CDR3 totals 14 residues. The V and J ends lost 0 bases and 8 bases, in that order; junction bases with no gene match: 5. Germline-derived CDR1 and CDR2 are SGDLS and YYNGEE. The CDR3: CASSVGTQGDEQFF. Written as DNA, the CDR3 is TGTGCCAGCAGCGTAGGAACCCAGGGGGATGAGCAGTTCTTC.

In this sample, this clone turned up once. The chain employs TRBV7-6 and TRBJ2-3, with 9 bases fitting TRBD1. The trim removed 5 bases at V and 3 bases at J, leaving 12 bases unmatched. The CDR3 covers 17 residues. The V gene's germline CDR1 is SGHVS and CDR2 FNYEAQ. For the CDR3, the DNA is TGTGCCAGCAGCCCGCGCGATATGGGACAGGGAACAGATACGCAGTATTTT. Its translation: CASSPRDMGQGTDTQYF. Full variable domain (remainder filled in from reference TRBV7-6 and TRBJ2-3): GAGVSQSPRYKVTKRGQDVALRCDPISGHVSLYWYRQALGQGPEFLTYFNYEAQQDKSGLPNDRFSAERPEGSISTLTIQRTEQRDSAMYRCASSPRDMGQGTDTQYFGPGTRLTVL.

The CDR3 sequence is CSSREGLGEQYF. The CDR3 region has the DNA TGCAGTTCCCGGGAGGGCCTGGGGGAGCAGTACTTC. The chain couples TRBV29-1 to TRBJ2-7, with 8 bases fitting TRBD2. The V gene's germline CDR1 is SQVTM and CDR2 ANQGSEA. The CDR3 sequence is 12 residues long.

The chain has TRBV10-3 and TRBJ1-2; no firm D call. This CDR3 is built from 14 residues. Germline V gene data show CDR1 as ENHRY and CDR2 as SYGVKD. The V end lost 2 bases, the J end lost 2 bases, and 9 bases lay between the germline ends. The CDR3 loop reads CAISEAGRNYGYTF. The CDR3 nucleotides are TGTGCCATCAGTGAGGCCGGACGGAACTATGGCTACACCTTC.

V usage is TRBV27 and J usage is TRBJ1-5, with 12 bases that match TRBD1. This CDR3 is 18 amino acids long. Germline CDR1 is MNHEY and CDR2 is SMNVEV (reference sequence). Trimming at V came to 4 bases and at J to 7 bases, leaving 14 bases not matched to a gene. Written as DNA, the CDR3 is TGTGCCAGCAGTTCACGTAATCCGGGACAGGGGGCTGGGCAGCCCCAGCATTTT. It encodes CASSSRNPGQGAGQPQHF.

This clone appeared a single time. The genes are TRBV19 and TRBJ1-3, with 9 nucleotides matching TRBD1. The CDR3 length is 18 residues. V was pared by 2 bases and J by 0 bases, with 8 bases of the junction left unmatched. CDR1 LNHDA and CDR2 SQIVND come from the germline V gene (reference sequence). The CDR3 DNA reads TGTGCCAGTAGTATAAACCGGGACAGGGCACGCTCTGGAAACACCATATATTTT. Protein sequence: CASSINRDRARSGNTIYF.

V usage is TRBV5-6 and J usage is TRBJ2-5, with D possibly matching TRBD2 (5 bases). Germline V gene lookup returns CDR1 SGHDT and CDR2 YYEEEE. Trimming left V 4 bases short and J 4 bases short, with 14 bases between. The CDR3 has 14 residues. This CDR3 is CASSPGNFAETQYF. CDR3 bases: TGTGCCAGCAGCCCGGGGAATTTTGCAGAGACCCAGTACTTC. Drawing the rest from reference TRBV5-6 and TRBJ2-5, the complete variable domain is DAGVTQSPTHLIKTRGQQVTLRCSPKSGHDTVSWYQQALGQGPQFIFQYYEEEERQRGNFPDRFSGHQFPNYSSELNVNALLLGDSALYLCASSPGNFAETQYFGPGTRLLVL.

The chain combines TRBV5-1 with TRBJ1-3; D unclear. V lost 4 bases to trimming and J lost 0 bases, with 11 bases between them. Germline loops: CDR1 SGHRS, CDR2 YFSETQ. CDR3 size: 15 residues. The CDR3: CASSDPRSSGNTIYF. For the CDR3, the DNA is TGCGCCAGCAGCGACCCGAGGTCCTCTGGAAACACCATATATTTT.

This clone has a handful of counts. The CDR3 DNA reads TGCAGCGTTGCCAACACTAGGGATACCTACAATGAGCAGTTCTTC. It translates to CSVANTRDTYNEQFF. This chain uses TRBV29-1 with TRBJ2-1; tentative D call: TRBD2 (5 bases). V was trimmed by 4 bases and J by 2 bases, leaving 15 bases between them. CDR3 length equals 15 residues. Germline lookup yields CDR1 SQVTM and CDR2 ANQGSEA.

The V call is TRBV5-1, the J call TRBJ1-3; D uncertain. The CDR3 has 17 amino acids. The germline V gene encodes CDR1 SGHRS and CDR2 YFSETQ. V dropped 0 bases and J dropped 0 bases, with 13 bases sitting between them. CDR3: CASSLDFRPSSGNTIYF. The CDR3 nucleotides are TGCGCCAGCAGCTTGGATTTTCGTCCGAGCTCTGGAAACACCATATATTTT.

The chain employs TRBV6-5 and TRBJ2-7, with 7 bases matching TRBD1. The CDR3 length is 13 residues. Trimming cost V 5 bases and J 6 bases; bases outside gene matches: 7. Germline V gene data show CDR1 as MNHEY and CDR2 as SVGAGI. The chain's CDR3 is CASSQDRVGEQYF. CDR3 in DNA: TGTGCCAGCAGTCAAGACAGGGTAGGCGAGCAGTACTTC.

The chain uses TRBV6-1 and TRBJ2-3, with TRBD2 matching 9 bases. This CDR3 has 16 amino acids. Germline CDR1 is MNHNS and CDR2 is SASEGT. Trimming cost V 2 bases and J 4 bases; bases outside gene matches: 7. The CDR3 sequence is CASSEWVAGEADTQYF. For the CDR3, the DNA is TGTGCCAGCAGTGAATGGGTAGCGGGGGAGGCAGATACGCAGTATTTT.

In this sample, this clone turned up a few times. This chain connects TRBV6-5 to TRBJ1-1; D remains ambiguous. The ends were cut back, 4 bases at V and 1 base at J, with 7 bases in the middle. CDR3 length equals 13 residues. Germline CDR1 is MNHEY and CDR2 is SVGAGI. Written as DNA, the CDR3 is TGTGCCAGCAGTTTTGCGGAGAACACTGAAGCTTTCTTT. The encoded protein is CASSFAENTEAFF.

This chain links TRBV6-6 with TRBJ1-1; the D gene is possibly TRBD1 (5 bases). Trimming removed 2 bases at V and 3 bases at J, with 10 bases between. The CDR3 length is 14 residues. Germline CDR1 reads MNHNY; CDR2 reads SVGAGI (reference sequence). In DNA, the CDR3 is TGTGCCAGCAGTTACGAGGGGCGGGACACTGAAGCTTTCTTT. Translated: CASSYEGRDTEAFF.

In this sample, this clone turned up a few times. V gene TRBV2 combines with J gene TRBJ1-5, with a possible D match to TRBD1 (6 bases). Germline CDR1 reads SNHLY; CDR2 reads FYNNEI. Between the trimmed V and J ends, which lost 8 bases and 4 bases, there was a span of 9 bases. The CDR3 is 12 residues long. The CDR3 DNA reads TGTGCCAGCCGACAGGTAAATCAGCCCCAGCATTTT. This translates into CASRQVNQPQHF.

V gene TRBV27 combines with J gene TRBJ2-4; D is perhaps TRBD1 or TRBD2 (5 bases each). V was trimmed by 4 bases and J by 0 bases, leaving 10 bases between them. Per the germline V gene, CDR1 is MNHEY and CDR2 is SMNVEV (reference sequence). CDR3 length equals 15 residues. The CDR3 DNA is TGTGCCAGCAGTTCACCCGGGACAGCCAAAAACATTCAGTACTTC. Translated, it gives CASSSPGTAKNIQYF.

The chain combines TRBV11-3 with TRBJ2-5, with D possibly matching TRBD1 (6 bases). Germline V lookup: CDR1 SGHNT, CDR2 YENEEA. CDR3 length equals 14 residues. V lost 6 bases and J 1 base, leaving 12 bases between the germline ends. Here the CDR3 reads CASSSRQAQETQYF. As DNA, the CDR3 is TGTGCCAGCAGTTCTAGACAGGCCCAAGAGACCCAGTACTTC.

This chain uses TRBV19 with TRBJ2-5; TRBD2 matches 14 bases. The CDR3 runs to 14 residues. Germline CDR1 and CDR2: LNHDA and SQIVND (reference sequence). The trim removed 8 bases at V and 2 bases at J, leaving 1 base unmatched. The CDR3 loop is CASRLAGGQETQYF. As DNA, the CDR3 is TGTGCCAGTCGACTAGCGGGGGGGCAAGAGACCCAGTACTTC.